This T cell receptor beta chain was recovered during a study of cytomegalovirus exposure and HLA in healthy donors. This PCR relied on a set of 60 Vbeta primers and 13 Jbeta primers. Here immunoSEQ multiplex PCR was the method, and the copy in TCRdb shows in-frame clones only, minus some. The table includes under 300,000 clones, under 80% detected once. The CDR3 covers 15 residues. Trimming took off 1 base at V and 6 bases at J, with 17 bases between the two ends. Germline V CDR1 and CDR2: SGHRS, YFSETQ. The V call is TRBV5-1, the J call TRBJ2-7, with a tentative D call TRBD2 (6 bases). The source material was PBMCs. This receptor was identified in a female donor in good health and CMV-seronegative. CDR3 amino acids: CASSLMEGDDFEQYF. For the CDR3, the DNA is TGCGCCAGCAGCTTGATGGAGGGAGACGATTTCGAGCAGTACTTC.